This T cell receptor beta chain comes out of a study of shared clonotypes between healthy human individuals. Background on the study: Per-donor plates numbered three CD4 naive, three CD4 memory, two CD8 naive and one CD8 memory.

Worth noting for this clone: Its antigen is unidentified.

Overall study results and limits: Several donors shared approximately 5% of their naive CD4 clonotypes. Non-shared clonotypes showed lower generation probabilities than clonotypes common to all four donors.

Sequencing was performed with immunoSEQ multiplex PCR; in TCRdb, only in-frame clones are kept and a portion is missing. The sample has millions of clones, around 94% seen once. Germline V gene lookup returns CDR1 MNHNY and CDR2 SVGAGI (reference sequence). The CDR3 runs 14 residues. V lost 5 bases and J lost 7; bases outside the gene matches: 6. The sample consisted of naive CD4+ T cells sorted from blood. This sample's subset: CD45RA+ positively selected. This sequence was found in a man between 18 and 35 years old in good health. The chain uses TRBV6-6 and TRBJ2-7; 12 positions match TRBD2. CDR3 region: CASSLTSGSGEQYF. The DNA for the CDR3 is TGTGCCAGCAGTCTGACTAGCGGGAGTGGTGAGCAGTACTTC.